These 28 T cell receptor beta chains share one sample of origin, sequenced in a study of T-cell memory formation after mild COVID-19. TCRdb redid the calling of the 5' RACE reads with MiXCR, one entry per CDR3 protein. The top ten clones hold around two fifths of a sample with roughly 99,000 distinct CDR3 sequences, roughly 14% of them seen once. Sequencing used PBMCs or a T cell subset sorted from them (not recorded which). The source is a man younger than 30 who had mild COVID-19 (a few samples of this study predate the infection). Cell type and time point are not known.

J is TRBJ2-7 and V is TRBV11-2; possibly TRBD1 for D (5 bases). Germline CDR1 reads SGHAT; CDR2 reads FQNNGV. The length of the CDR3 is 14 residues. Trimming left V 3 bases short and J 3 bases short, with 12 bases between. This CDR3 reads CASSLYRTSYEQYF. CDR3 DNA: TGTGCCAGCAGCTTGTACAGGACCAGCTACGAGCAGTACTTC.

This clonotype has at least ten counts. CDR3 DNA: TGCGCCAGCAGCCAAGGGGCGGCGGGCACTGAAGCTTTCTTT. Protein: CASSQGAAGTEAFF. The V gene is TRBV4-1, the J gene TRBJ1-1, with unresolved D. V gave up 1 base and J gave up 4 bases, with 10 bases separating them. CDR1 is MGHRA, CDR2 YSYEKL, per germline. There are 14 residues in the CDR3.

This clonotype was counted only a few times. This chain links TRBV28 with TRBJ2-7; 8 bases agree with TRBD1. The CDR3 contains 14 residues. Germline-derived CDR1 and CDR2 are MDHEN and SYDVKM. The J segment lost 3 bases and the V segment lost 4 bases, leaving 5 bases of the junction unmatched. This chain's CDR3 is CASSSPGQVYEQYV. In DNA, the CDR3 is TGTGCCAGCAGTTCCCCGGGACAGGTCTACGAGCAGTACGTC.

This clonotype was counted at least ten times. The CDR3 DNA sequence: TGTGCCAGCAGTCCTCTAGCGGGGACCTCCTACGAGCAGTACTTC. It encodes CASSPLAGTSYEQYF. The chain employs TRBV7-9 and TRBJ2-7; 9 bases agree with TRBD2. The CDR3 length is 15 residues. The V gene end was trimmed by 6 bases and the J gene end by 0 bases; junction bases not matched to a gene: 6. Germline CDR1 SEHNR, CDR2 FQNEAQ (reference sequence). The complete variable domain, with remaining parts taken from reference TRBV7-9 and TRBJ2-7, reads DTGVSQNPRHKITKRGQNVTFRCDPISEHNRLYWYRQTLGQGPEFLTYFQNEAQLEKSRLLSDRFSAERPKGSFSTLEIQRTEQGDSAMYLCASSPLAGTSYEQYFGPGTRLTVT.

This clonotype was seen a few times. The chain is built from TRBV6-5 and TRBJ2-2; D unresolved. V gave up 8 bases and J gave up 2 bases, with 12 bases separating them. The CDR3 extends over 14 amino acids. Germline values: CDR1 MNHEY, CDR2 SVGAGI. The chain's CDR3 is CASYSSTNTGELFF. As DNA, the CDR3 is TGTGCCAGCTACTCCTCAACCAACACCGGGGAGCTGTTTTTT.

V is TRBV7-9 and J is TRBJ2-7, with D perhaps matching TRBD1 or TRBD2 (6 bases each). Germline loops: CDR1 SEHNR, CDR2 FQNEAQ (reference sequence). The germline V and J ends were trimmed by 1 base and 0 bases, with 10 bases remaining between them. There are 15 residues in the CDR3. The CDR3 spells CASSLVGGRSYEQYV. The CDR3 region has the DNA TGTGCCAGCAGCTTAGTCGGGGGCCGCTCCTACGAGCAGTACGTC.

CDR3 sequence (DNA): TGTGCCAGCGGGAGGATAAAAGATACGCAGTATTTT. Its translation: CASGRIKDTQYF. The genes are TRBV12-3 or TRBV12-4 and TRBJ2-3; a weak D match, TRBD2 (6 bases). Trimming removed 8 bases at V and 5 bases at J, with 11 bases between. CDR3 length: 12 residues.

The chain joins TRBV7-2 to TRBJ2-5; D is perhaps TRBD1 or TRBD2 (7 bases each). This CDR3 spans 17 amino acids. V shed 5 bases and J shed 2 bases, with 21 bases lying between them. Germline CDR1 and CDR2: SGHTA and FQGNSA. CDR3 residues: CASSGRDSRRFQETQYF. The CDR3 DNA reads TGTGCCAGCAGCGGGAGGGACAGCAGAAGATTTCAAGAGACCCAGTACTTC. The whole variable domain, remainder taken from reference TRBV7-2 and TRBJ2-5, is GAGVSQSPSNKVTEKGKDVELRCDPISGHTALYWYRQSLGQGLEFLIYFQGNSAPDKSGLPSDRFSAERTGGSVSTLTIQRTQQEDSAVYLCASSGRDSRRFQETQYFGPGTRLLVL.

This chain joins TRBV10-2 and TRBJ2-3; D is unclear. The germline V gene has CDR1 WSHSY and CDR2 SAAADI. V was clipped by 3 bases and J by 6 bases, with 13 bases between them. The CDR3 has 14 amino acids. The CDR3 reads CASSDWAPRDTQYF. The CDR3 DNA follows: TGCGCCAGCAGTGATTGGGCCCCGAGGGATACGCAGTATTTT.

This sequence joins TRBV7-9 and TRBJ1-2; D might be TRBD1 (5 bases). The germline gives CDR1 SEHNR, CDR2 FQNEAQ (reference sequence). Trimming pared 3 bases from V and 7 bases from J, leaving 18 bases between. The CDR3 has 15 amino acids. CDR3 in DNA: TGTGCCAGCAGCTTTCGCAAGGGGCGGGATGTTGGCTACACCTTC. Its translation: CASSFRKGRDVGYTF.

This clonotype has only a few counts. The chain combines TRBV25-1 with TRBJ2-7; TRBD2 might be the D (6 bases). The CDR3 has 13 amino acids. V gave up 5 bases and J gave up 6 bases, with 14 bases separating them. Germline V gene sequence: CDR1 MGHDK, CDR2 SYGVNS. CDR3 sequence: CASSPPGRFEQYF. CDR3 sequence (DNA): TGTGCCAGCAGTCCCCCGGGGAGGTTCGAGCAGTACTTC.

This clonotype was observed a few times. The chain links TRBV29-1 to TRBJ2-7, with 10 bases aligning to TRBD1. The CDR3 is made up of 12 amino acids. After removal of 7 bases from V and 3 bases from J, the junction contained 3 bases not matched to a gene. Germline V gene lookup returns CDR1 SQVTM and CDR2 ANQGSEA. DNA of the CDR3: TGCAGCGCGACAGGGGGCCTCTACGAGCAGTACTTC. As protein: CSATGGLYEQYF.

This clonotype has only a few counts. The rearrangement links TRBV7-2 to TRBJ2-5; the match to TRBD2 covers 7 bases. The CDR3 is 15 amino acids. The V segment lost 7 bases and the J segment 5 bases; nucleotides outside the gene matches: 13. The germline V gene has CDR1 SGHTA and CDR2 FQGNSA. The CDR3 region is CASNWGGGGSETQYF. CDR3 sequence (DNA): TGTGCCAGCAACTGGGGGGGTGGGGGATCGGAGACCCAGTACTTC.

This clonotype showed up just a few times. The chain recombines TRBV27 with TRBJ2-1; 9 bases agree with TRBD1. J was trimmed by 4 bases and V by 5 bases; bases with no gene match: 6. Germline CDR1 MNHEY, CDR2 SMNVEV (reference sequence). This CDR3 comprises 15 residues. CDR3 sequence: CASSPRQGVYNEQFF. The CDR3 DNA is TGTGCCAGCAGTCCCAGACAGGGGGTGTACAATGAGCAGTTCTTC.

This clonotype was observed a handful of times. This chain links TRBV4-1 with TRBJ1-4; 7 bases line up with TRBD1. Germline assignment: CDR1 MGHRA and CDR2 YSYEKL. The ends lost 3 bases at V and 2 bases at J; junction bases unmatched: 3. CDR3 length: 15 residues. CDR3 DNA: TGCGCCAGCAGCCAGGGGACAGTTACTAATGAAAAACTGTTTTTT. It codes for CASSQGTVTNEKLFF.

The table lists this clonotype with a few counts. This chain connects TRBV14 to TRBJ1-2; D gene uncertain. CDR1 and CDR2 from the germline V gene are SGHDN and FVKESK. This CDR3 spans 14 amino acids. Trimming left V 0 bases short and J 5 bases short, with 10 bases between. CDR3 DNA sequence: TGTGCCAGCAGCCAAGAATCGGCAGTTTATGGCTACACCTTC. Encoded protein: CASSQESAVYGYTF.

The sample holds a few counts of this clonotype. This chain joins TRBV4-3 and TRBJ1-1; no reliable D call. V gave up 0 bases and J gave up 6 bases, with 14 bases separating them. The V gene's germline CDR1 is LGHNA and CDR2 YSLEER. This CDR3 has 15 amino acids. CDR3 DNA sequence: TGCGCCAGCAGCCAAGATCGTGGGTTACGGGCTGAAGCTTTCTTT. Translated: CASSQDRGLRAEAFF.

This clonotype was seen ten or more times. The CDR3: CSASGGTDTQYF. The DNA of the CDR3 is TGCAGTGCTAGCGGGGGGACAGATACGCAGTATTTT. This chain links TRBV20-1 with TRBJ2-3; 7 bases are a match to TRBD2. The CDR3 covers 12 residues. CDR1 is DFQATT, CDR2 SNEGSKA, per germline (reference sequence). The trim removed 3 bases at V and 3 bases at J, leaving 0 bases unmatched.

This clonotype was detected ten times or more. The CDR3 DNA reads TGTGCCAGCAGGTATCTAGCGGGGGCCGACGGGGATACGCAGTATTTT. Amino acids: CASRYLAGADGDTQYF. The chain recombines TRBV6-5 with TRBJ2-3, with 10 bases that match TRBD2. The CDR3 consists of 16 residues. Germline assignment: CDR1 MNHEY and CDR2 SVGAGI. The V segment lost 6 bases and the J segment 6 bases; nucleotides outside the gene matches: 12.

In DNA, the CDR3 is TGCGCCAGCAGCCAACTAACCGGGGCCTACGAGCAGTACTTC. This codes for CASSQLTGAYEQYF. The chain combines TRBV4-3 with TRBJ2-7; maybe TRBD2 (5 bases). The V end lost 2 bases, the J end lost 2 bases, and 10 bases lay between the germline ends. The CDR3 contains 14 residues. Germline V gives CDR1 LGHNA, CDR2 YSLEER.

The CDR3 DNA is TGTGCCAGCAACCCCCTCGTACCACAACTCTACGAGCAGTACGTC. Encoded protein: CASNPLVPQLYEQYV. The J gene is TRBJ2-7, the V gene TRBV2; no firm D call. The CDR3 sequence is 15 residues long. V gave up 7 bases and J gave up 3 bases, with 19 bases separating them. CDR1 is SNHLY, CDR2 FYNNEI, per germline.

This chain links TRBV6-2 or TRBV6-3 with TRBJ2-1; 8 bases line up with TRBD2. J gave up 0 bases and V 7 bases, and 5 bases lay outside the gene matches. In germline, CDR1 is MNHEY, CDR2 SVGEGT. This CDR3 has 15 amino acids. The CDR3 sequence is CASTIAGSSYNEQFF. In DNA, the CDR3 is TGTGCCAGCACCATAGCGGGGAGCTCCTACAATGAGCAGTTCTTC.

This clonotype was counted ten times or more. CDR3 protein: CASSSGLAGEHEQFF. CDR3 DNA sequence: TGCGCCAGCAGCTCAGGACTAGCGGGGGAGCATGAGCAGTTCTTC. The gene calls are TRBV5-1 and TRBJ2-1, with 13 bases fitting TRBD2. From germline, CDR1 is SGHRS and CDR2 YFSETQ. Trimming cost V 3 bases and J 8 bases; bases outside gene matches: 5. The CDR3 contains 15 residues.

The rearrangement links TRBV5-1 to TRBJ2-1, with D perhaps matching TRBD2 (5 bases). The V and J ends lost 3 bases and 3 bases respectively, with 16 bases between them. Germline V lookup: CDR1 SGHRS, CDR2 YFSETQ. CDR3 length: 16 residues. The DNA for the CDR3 is TGCGCCAGCAGCTACGGAGGCGCTGAAATCTACAATGAGCAGTTCTTC. This translates into CASSYGGAEIYNEQFF.

This clonotype was seen a handful of times. The chain uses TRBV4-3 and TRBJ2-2; 7 nucleotides agree with TRBD2. Germline-derived CDR1 and CDR2 are LGHNA and YSLEER. This CDR3 spans 17 amino acids. Germline trimming cut 0 bases from V and 3 bases from J; bases unmatched to any gene: 7. The CDR3 is CASSQDWAGGYTGELFF. CDR3 DNA: TGCGCCAGCAGCCAAGATTGGGCCGGGGGGTACACCGGGGAGCTGTTTTTT.

V gene TRBV5-5 combines with J gene TRBJ1-1; 7 nucleotides align to TRBD1. From germline, CDR1 is SGHKS and CDR2 YYEKEE (reference sequence). With V trimmed by 2 bases and J by 4 bases, 5 bases remained unmatched. CDR3 size: 14 residues. The CDR3 DNA reads TGTGCCAGCAGCTTCGAGGGGGCGAGCACTGAAGCTTTCTTT. Its translation: CASSFEGASTEAFF.

The chain has TRBV9 and TRBJ2-6; no firm D call. The CDR3 loop spans 17 amino acids. Germline CDR1 reads SGDLS; CDR2 reads YYNGEE. V was pared by 3 bases and J by 2 bases, with 15 bases between. CDR3 in DNA: TGTGCCAGCAGCGGGCCCTATACGCGAACTGGGGCCAACGTCCTGACTTTC. This codes for CASSGPYTRTGANVLTF.

V usage is TRBV10-3 and J usage is TRBJ2-5; 7 positions agree with TRBD2. The length of the CDR3 is 17 residues. The germline CDR1 and CDR2 sequences are ENHRY and SYGVKD. Trimming at V came to 10 bases and at J to 2 bases, leaving 19 bases not matched to a gene. DNA of the CDR3: TGTGCCACTAAGCCTTCCGGAGCGGGGCAGTCTCAAGAGACCCAGTACTTC. As protein: CATKPSGAGQSQETQYF.